This T cell receptor (beta chain) was identified during a study of cytomegalovirus exposure and HLA in healthy donors (dated by TCRdb to 2016 to 2017). Background on the whole study: In an earlier analysis of 550 to 750 of the donors, 276 Gb of sequence data and some 100 million unique TCR beta sequences from about 179 million T cells were reported. Typing coverage differed by locus: A, B, C, DRB1 and DQB1 were typed in roughly 629-640 donors, DQA1 in 522, DPA1 in around 610, and DPB1 in 450 to 490. Alongside the repertoire data, information on donor age, sex, ethnicity and CMV serostatus was compiled. A later analysis re-examined previously published TCR beta repertoires from more than 550 donors and added high-resolution HLA genotyping to investigate patterns of TCR occurrence. Besides the first cohort of hundreds of subjects, a separate validation cohort made up of some 110 different subjects was used. A later genetic analysis used genome-wide SNP genotypes for about three fifths of the 666 donors, treating that subset as a discovery cohort. Every discovery cohort repertoire had been produced on one sequencing platform. The study aimed to test whether signatures of past pathogen exposure could be identified by cataloging public T cell receptors. Class I and class II HLA loci were covered by the typing at four-digit resolution. Using immunosequencing, the study profiled T cell repertoires from 666 subjects and related those repertoires to cytomegalovirus serostatus. Of the roughly 410 genotyped donors, 65% to 90% were placed in the genetic ancestry cluster associated with self-reported Caucasian donors. An earlier analysis of around 640 of the donors used high-throughput TCR beta sequencing to judge whether each TCR beta V gene segment behaved as functional or pseudogenic. The later analysis used no new phenotypic data to find candidate immune exposures, relying instead on TCR beta sequences and their occurrence across donors. Among about 370 genotyped donors of the cohort, an average of approximately 200,000 unique TCR beta nucleotide sequences was sequenced per donor, of which about 18% were non-productive. Roughly 300 gigabases of sequencing data and roughly 80 million unique TCR sequences made up an early release that covered over 550 HLA-typed donors. To predict cytomegalovirus infection status, the study combined high-throughput TCR immunosequencing, statistical association of individual TCRs with disease status, and machine learning. Because of strong linkage in the cohort, five DR-DQ haplotypes were treated as single units for association and clustering.

Remarks on this clone: This clone's antigen is unknown. Per-nucleotide qualities are absent, and no much larger clonotype sits a single base away.

The germline V gene (reference sequence) sets CDR1 to MNHEY and CDR2 to SMNVEV. Ends trimmed: V by 5 bases, J by 4 bases; bases unmatched to a gene: 8. The CDR3 measures 16 amino acids from cysteine to phenylalanine. Just CDR3 DNA is preserved here, 48 bases in frame from base 1. In total, 500 to 700 healthy bone marrow donors made up the cohort. Cohort members were all nominally healthy when sampled, although unrecorded immune exposures were likely present. The donor tested CMV seropositive and was one of the 289 seropositive cohort members. A peripheral blood sample was collected from each donor, and TCR beta sequencing was performed on peripheral blood mononuclear cells. Genomic DNA was extracted from the blood cell samples with the Qiagen DNeasy Blood Extraction Kit. Here is what the overall study found, with its caveats: Because counts were too low, around 17 rarely observed V segments, including chromosome 9 orphons, were left out of the earlier analysis of a few hundred of the donors. A further reported finding was that TCR beta sequences accurately predicted the HLA-A and HLA-B alleles for most subjects in the first cohort. In vitro tests confirmed that a few of the cytomegalovirus-associated TCR beta chains recognize cytomegalovirus antigens. This cohort had only TCR beta chains sequenced, and the lack of alpha or paired-chain data limited which features could be detected. Roughly uniform sequencing depth across donors was assumed in presence/absence analyses, although this assumption may not hold. Because HLA typing was missing for some donors at each locus, association tests included only the typed subset. A cluster of highly shared sequence variants was judged likely to represent a technical artifact of the sequencing pipeline. Compared with the roughly 700-donor mean, donors in an Asian-associated ancestry cluster had fewer N-insertions in productive TCRs, according to a later genetic analysis. At a false discovery rate of 0.05, a later analysis linked 15,000 to 20,000 TCR beta sequences to specific HLA alleles. The classifier was reported to diagnose cytomegalovirus status with high specificity and sensitivity in both the original cohort and the validation cohort. An earlier analysis of several hundred of the donors showed that most TCR beta V segments appeared in productive rearrangements either about 87% or about 30% of the time, which broadly matched IMGT annotations. When HLA alleles, especially DR and DQ, strongly co-occurred, attributing TCR associations to individual alleles was difficult. In a later analysis, the rate of TCR association differed among HLA loci, with DRB1 alleles having the most associated TCRs and HLA-C alleles having the fewest. A later analysis found that HLA-associated TCR beta chains were more clonally expanded and had lower generation probabilities than equally common non-associated chains. Some IMGT-functional V segments, including TRBV6-2 and TRBV6-3, could not be distinguished by the 87-base-pair reads and were therefore excluded. An association between a missense DCLRE1C variant and V-gene and J-gene trimming of TCR beta chains was found in a later genetic analysis and replicated in an independent cohort. For the cohort, immune exposure information was limited to CMV serostatus. It was suggested by the authors that the approach could potentially be generalized to other disease states and immunological phenotypes. Correlated functional status among segregating V segments might be attributable to linkage disequilibrium, but an unknown experimental factor could not be ruled out. Most TCR sequences were seen in very few donors, while some public TCRs were found in many individuals. In the study, 150 to 200 TCR beta chains were listed as associated with cytomegalovirus. According to a later analysis, parvovirus B19, influenza, CMV and Epstein-Barr virus appeared linked to several top co-occurrence clusters. According to a later analysis, most CMV-associated TCR beta chains appeared to be HLA-restricted, and the HLA associations seemed to be driven largely by CMV exposure.

The protocol used for the library was the immunoSEQ multiplex PCR assay. For the multiplex PCR, a mixture combining 60 forward primers for TCR Vbeta segments and 13 reverse primers for TCR Jbeta segments was used. The CDR3 region of rearranged TCR beta genes was amplified from genomic DNA by a multiplex PCR assay. The Illumina HiSeq System was used to sequence the amplified TCR beta libraries as 87-base-pair reads. The source study handled its data this way. A later analysis tallied roughly 78 million unique TCR beta chains across the 610 or so repertoires, and around 12 million of those chains were shared by two or more donors. Raw reads were error-corrected and collapsed into unique sequences by a nearest-neighbor algorithm in which closely related sequences were merged to remove PCR and sequencing errors. To assign V, D and J gene segments, CDR3 sequences were aligned to IMGT reference sequences. For a sequence to be retained, a match of at least six nucleotides was required to both a V gene segment and a J gene segment. Rearrangements were called productive when the CDR3 lacked stop codons and stayed in frame with V and J; all others were non-productive. Following IMGT convention, CDR3 was defined as the stretch from the second conserved V-encoded cysteine up to the conserved J-encoded phenylalanine. The earlier analysis of approximately 500 of the donors excluded sequences that lacked an unambiguous match to a single V gene segment. In an earlier analysis of 450 to 750 of the donors, a V segment was called functional when productive rearrangements were above 56.7%, and segregating when the standard deviation between donors exceeded 5%. A statistical classification framework was developed to diagnose cytomegalovirus status using the catalog of TCR beta chain sequences. In a later analysis, V and J genes were assigned by comparing TCR nucleotide sequences against IMGT/GENE-DB human TR gene sequences. Using the TCRdist pipeline, a later analysis assigned CDR3 sequences along with most-parsimonious VDJ recombination scenarios. In a later analysis, every TCR beta chain was defined by the combination of its CDR3 amino acid sequence and its V-gene family, and reads without a unique V-gene family were dropped. To address suspected cross-contamination and a sequencing artifact, a later analysis removed around 600 highly shared, low-generation-probability nucleotide sequences. For each public chain, a later analysis derived a clonal expansion index from normalized ranks of inferred template counts within each repertoire. In a later analysis, generation probabilities were computed with a VDJ recombination model fitted to out-of-frame rearrangements, and the resulting probabilities were checked against IGoR. A later analysis scored TCR-TCR, TCR-HLA and TCR-CMV co-occurrence with hypergeometric tests, applying a repertoire-size bias correction to TCR pairs. To estimate false discovery rates, a later analysis permuted the HLA or CMV assignments 20 times. In a later analysis, co-occurring TCRs were grouped using DBSCAN, and TCRdist sequence similarity was added for clustering within HLA-allele-positive subsets. Repertoires with fewer than 30,000 or more than 120,000 public chains were left out of co-occurrence clustering, as were five repertoires with anomalous nucleotide sharing. Entries here come from immuneACCESS through TCRdb and include only in-frame sequences with V and J called. Some clones fail to appear in such tables; in the studies checked, an unresolved V gene covers under half of the shortfall, and the cause of the remainder is unknown. Clonal size and the V and J genes are those of that table, whereas D and trimming came from the DNA. In this sample the table shows 200,000 or so clones, 80% to 85% of which occur a single time. The ten largest clones add up to around 6.3% of the sample.

The specimen sequenced was PBMCs. The TCR was taken from a woman between 50 and 59 years old in good health and CMV-seropositive. The chain was built from TRBV27 and TRBJ2-5, and 12 junction bases match TRBD2. Here is the DNA: TGTGCCAGCAGTCAACCTGGACTAGCGGGAAGAGAGACCCAGTACTTC. Its protein is CASSQPGLAGRETQYF.